This TCR beta chain was sequenced in a study of blood T cells in healthy people across ages (dated by TCRdb to between 2015 and 2016). In terms of the full investigation: In model experiments, template switching captured about one uniquely barcoded TCR beta cDNA molecule for every two T cells. The donors were split into four age groups: young (average about 16 years), middle-aged (over 35), aged (over 55) and long-lived (more than 80). To avoid experimental bias, donors of different ages were spread randomly across the sequencing lanes. Using the same blood draw, the study looked at two additional independent replicas of 1 million unique cDNA reads for two donors, one aged 18 to 30 and the other aged 80 or older. Age-related changes in TCR beta repertoire diversity were measured in the study by deep sequencing normalized with unique cDNA molecular identifiers.

The library was generated by 5' RACE. Sequencer: Illumina HiSeq 2500. A second PCR of roughly 7 to 11 cycles was performed with a sample-barcoded 5' primer and a J-beta primer mix. Each TCR beta cDNA molecule received a unique molecular identifier from a template-switch 5' adaptor carrying 12 random nucleotides. Each sample yielded at least 3 million CDR3-containing paired-end reads. The Mint cDNA synthesis kit, primed by a TRBC-specific oligonucleotide, was used to synthesize first-strand cDNA from all RNA. Following uracil-DNA glycosylase treatment, a first 18-cycle PCR with universal primers M1SS and BC2_uni_R was performed on all cDNA. In the paper's pipeline: For normalization, 1 million high-quality reads were randomly selected from each sample, with every read carrying a distinct molecular identifier. Reads sharing molecular identifiers were discarded rather than binned into consensus sequences. CDR3 identification, clonotype clustering and error correction used MiTCR with a Q25 quality threshold and the strictest error-elimination algorithm. A nonparametric unseen species model using Euler transformation provided a lower-bound estimate of total TCR beta diversity. TCRdb reran the public reads through fastp at Q25 and MiXCR, keeping productive beta chains. Rows with a matching CDR3 protein are joined into one entry that keeps the most common DNA and genes. TCRdb, rather than the study authors, made the V and J calls. For this sample the table gives around 1,100,000 distinct CDR3 sequences, of which approximately 38% were detected only once. The top ten constitute about an eighth of the sample.

This clonotype was recorded a few times. Its binding antigen is unknown. No qualities accompany the bases; no much larger clone lies one base away. Systemically healthy Caucasian individuals from Russia, 35 to 50 in total and aged about 6 to 90 years, were included as donors. Ten milliliters of peripheral blood were drawn from each donor into EDTA-treated Vacutainer tubes. Ficoll-Paque density-gradient centrifugation was used to isolate PBMCs, with at least 6.5 million per sample. Trizol reagent was used to extract total RNA from the PBMCs, yielding at least 5 micrograms per sample. For every donor, flow cytometry on a PBMC aliquot measured the percentage of naive CD45RAhigh/CD27high T cells. Broad study findings and their caveats: Since profiling was done on bulk unsorted PBMCs, naive and antigen-experienced compartments could not be conclusively compared. Estimates of total diversity based on one million sequenced T cells were considered lower bounds and underestimates. As age increased, observed TCR beta diversity per million T cells dropped in a roughly linear way, and a significant reduction was already evident by age around 41. Because donor CMV infection status was unknown, age-related changes in expanded clonotypes were potentially confounded. Compared with the aged group, the long-lived group had more naive CD4+ T cells, fewer expanded clones and increased TCR diversity, a pattern suggesting age selection. Observed TCR beta diversity correlated strongly with the percentage of naive T cells measured by flow cytometry.

CDR3 length: 15 amino acids, cysteine to phenylalanine. The kept DNA is CDR3 alone, 45 bases in frame from the first base. CDR1 and CDR2, per the germline V gene, are LGHNA and YSLEER. V loses 2 bases, J loses 1 base, and the germline ends lie 10 bases apart. The clonotype originates from a man younger than 35 in good health. The chain joins TRBV4-3 to TRBJ2-3, with no confident D gene call. Sequenced sample: blood. The DNA reads TGCGCCAGCAGCCAAAGCTACCTAGGCACAGATACGCAGTATTTT. This encodes CASSQSYLGTDTQYF.